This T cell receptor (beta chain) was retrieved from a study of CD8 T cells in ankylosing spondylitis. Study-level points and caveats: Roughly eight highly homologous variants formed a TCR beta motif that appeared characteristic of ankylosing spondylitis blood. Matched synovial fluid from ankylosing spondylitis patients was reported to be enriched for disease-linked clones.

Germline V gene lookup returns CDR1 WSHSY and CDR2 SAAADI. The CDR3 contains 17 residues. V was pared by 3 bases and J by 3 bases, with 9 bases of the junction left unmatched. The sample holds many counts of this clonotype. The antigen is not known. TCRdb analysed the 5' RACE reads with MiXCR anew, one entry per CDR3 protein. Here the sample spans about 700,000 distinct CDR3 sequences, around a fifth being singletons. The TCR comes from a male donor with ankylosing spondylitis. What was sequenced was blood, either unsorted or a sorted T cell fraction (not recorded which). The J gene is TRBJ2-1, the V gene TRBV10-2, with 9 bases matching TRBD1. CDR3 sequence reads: CASSDYGDREYYNEQFF. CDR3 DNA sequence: TGCGCCAGCAGTGATTATGGGGACAGGGAGTACTACAATGAGCAGTTCTTC.